A selection of T cell receptor beta chains follows, all from one sample in a study of blood T cell repertoires in COVID-19. Sequencing was performed with immunoSEQ multiplex PCR; in TCRdb, only in-frame clones are kept and a portion is missing. The table lists roughly 160,000 clones, approximately 90% of them singletons. Sequences were obtained from peripheral blood. The receptor source for this set is a woman aged 70-85 years with COVID-19, enrolled during active disease. CDR3s include the opening cysteine and the closing phenylalanine or tryptophan. The D gene is left open where the match is weak. For some rows the clone size is stated as once, few or many, or as a class when expanded; others skip it.

j_call d_call clone_size v_call cdr3_nt cdr3_aa
TRBJ1-4 . once TRBV5-1 TGCGCCAGCAGCCCCGGACGGGGGATAGGTGAAAAACTGTTTTTT CASSPGRGIGEKLFF
TRBJ1-2 TRBD1 . TRBV10-3 TGTGCCATCAGTGAGTTTCAGGGGGCTCAGGGCTACACCTTC CAISEFQGAQGYTF
TRBJ2-5 TRBD1 . TRBV5-1 TGCGCCAGCACCCGACAGGGGGCTTGGGAGACCCAGTACTTC CASTRQGAWETQYF
TRBJ1-2 TRBD1 . TRBV2 TGTGCCAGCAGTCGACAGGGGGCAGACTATGGCTACACCTTC CASSRQGADYGYTF
TRBJ1-2 TRBD1 . TRBV28 TGTGCCAGCAGTGACCGGGACAGGGGGAAGTCTGGCTATGGCTACACCTTC CASSDRDRGKSGYGYTF
TRBJ2-2 . . TRBV6-6 TGTGCCAGCAGCAGACAGAAATTCACCGGGGAGCTGTTTTTT CASSRQKFTGELFF
TRBJ1-4 . . TRBV6-5 TGTGCCAGCAGTCGAAACGGACAAGTGGAGGAAAAACTGTTTTTT CASSRNGQVEEKLFF
TRBJ1-5 . few TRBV9 TGTGCCAGCAGCGTTGAGGGTGGGCCCCAGCATTTT CASSVEGGPQHF
TRBJ1-1 . . TRBV30 TGTGCCTGGAGAAAATCGCCGGGCACTGAAGCTTTCTTT CAWRKSPGTEAFF
TRBJ1-3 TRBD1 few TRBV7-2 TGTGCCAGCAGCTTCGGACAGGGCTCTGGAAACACCATATATTTT CASSFGQGSGNTIYF
TRBJ1-1 . . TRBV7-2 TGTGCCAGCAGCTTGGGGCCGGGTGGCACTGAAGCTTTCTTT CASSLGPGGTEAFF
TRBJ1-2 TRBD1 . TRBV29-1 TGCAGCGTTGCAGGACAGGCCTCGATCTATGGCTACACCTTC CSVAGQASIYGYTF
TRBJ1-4 TRBD1 . TRBV4-1 TGCGCCAGCAGCCGACTACAGGGGACTAATGAAAAACTGTTTTTT CASSRLQGTNEKLFF
TRBJ2-3 TRBD2 . TRBV14 TGTGCCAGCAGCCAAGGTAGCGGGCTAGGGGCCCTGTATTTT CASSQGSGLGALYF
TRBJ1-2 TRBD1 . TRBV5-1 TGCGCCAGCAGCTCCCGGGACAGGGGCGGCTACACCTTC CASSSRDRGGYTF
TRBJ2-2 TRBD1 . TRBV3-1/TRBV3-2 TGTGCCAGCAGCCGTATGGGGACAGGGGGCAGGGACACCGGGGAGCTGTTTTTT CASSRMGTGGRDTGELFF
TRBJ1-1 . few TRBV2 TGTGCCAGCAGTGGGCAAAGGGGAAGTGAAGCTTTCTTT CASSGQRGSEAFF
TRBJ2-2 . . TRBV28 TGTGCCAGCAGTTTATTGGGGCAGGGAGGCGGGGAGCTGTTTTTT CASSLLGQGGGELFF
TRBJ2-7 TRBD1 . TRBV19 TGTGCCAGTAGCAACCCGGGACAGGGCTACGAGCAGTACTTC CASSNPGQGYEQYF
TRBJ2-1 TRBD1 . TRBV6-1 TGTGCCAGCAGTGAGGACAGGGGGCTCGATGAGCAGTTCTTC CASSEDRGLDEQFF
TRBJ2-7 TRBD1 . TRBV5-1 TGCGCCAGCAGCTTGACGACAGGGGGAGGCTACGAGCAGTACTTC CASSLTTGGGYEQYF
TRBJ1-6 . . TRBV7-9 TGTGCCAGCAGCTCCCCGGGACGGGAGAATTCACCCCTCCACTTT CASSSPGRENSPLHF
TRBJ2-1 . once TRBV4-2 TGTGCCAGCAGCCAAGGGTACGGGATCGGGCCATACAATGAGCAGTTCTTC CASSQGYGIGPYNEQFF
TRBJ2-1 TRBD2 . TRBV3-1/TRBV3-2 TGTGCCAGCAGCCGGGGACTAGCCTACAATGAGCAGTTCTTC CASSRGLAYNEQFF
TRBJ2-3 . . TRBV7-3 TGTGCCAGCAGCCCGGGACAATACACAGATACGCAGTATTTT CASSPGQYTDTQYF
TRBJ2-2 . . TRBV11-3 TGTGCCAGCAGCTTAGTTTACGGGGGGCGAAGCGGGGAGCTGTTTTTT CASSLVYGGRSGELFF
TRBJ2-1 TRBD1 . TRBV5-1 TGCGCCAGCAGCTTCGGGACAGGCTCCTACAATGAGCAGTTCTTC CASSFGTGSYNEQFF
TRBJ2-3 TRBD2 . TRBV15 TGTGCCACCAGTAGAGGGGCGGGGGGCAGCACAGATACGCAGTATTTT CATSRGAGGSTDTQYF
TRBJ2-3 . . TRBV2 TGTGCCAGCAGTGTCGTCAGGGGCGCGGATACGCAGTATTTT CASSVVRGADTQYF
TRBJ1-2 . . TRBV20-1 TGCAGTGCTAACAGGGCTGGCTACACCTTC CSANRAGYTF
TRBJ1-2 . once TRBV28 TGTGCCAGCCTAACGTGGAGGGAAACCTATGGCTACACCTTC CASLTWRETYGYTF
TRBJ1-3 . . TRBV18 TGTGCCAGCTCACCAACTCAGGGGACCTCTGGAAACACCATATATTTT CASSPTQGTSGNTIYF
TRBJ1-3 . . TRBV3-1/TRBV3-2 TGTGCCAGCAGCCAAGGTGACAGTCCTGGAAACACCATATATTTT CASSQGDSPGNTIYF
TRBJ1-1 . . TRBV18 TGTGCCAGCTCACCCTCGGTGAGCGGGGGCAATCGGTTTAACACTGAAGCTTTCTTT CASSPSVSGGNRFNTEAFF
TRBJ1-4 TRBD1 . TRBV19 TGTGCCAGTAGCCCGGGACAGGGGGCGCGAGGGGGTGAAAAACTGTTTTTT CASSPGQGARGGEKLFF
TRBJ1-4 . few TRBV7-9 TGTGCCAGCAGCCTTCTTGGGGCTACTAATGAAAAACTGTTTTTT CASSLLGATNEKLFF
TRBJ2-3 TRBD2 . TRBV7-9 TGTGCCAGCAGCTTAGATAGGAGGAGTAGCGGGCGCGCAGATACGCAGTATTTT CASSLDRRSSGRADTQYF
TRBJ1-5 TRBD1 . TRBV5-4 TGTGCCAGCAGCCGGGACAGAAATCAGCCCCAGCATTTT CASSRDRNQPQHF
TRBJ2-1 . . TRBV18 TGTGCCAGCTCACAGGGACTCCCAAACTACAATGAGCAGTTCTTC CASSQGLPNYNEQFF
TRBJ2-6 TRBD2 . TRBV7-8 TGTGCCAGCAGCGGGACTAGCTCTATTGCTGGGGCCAACGTCCTGACTTTC CASSGTSSIAGANVLTF
TRBJ1-3 . . TRBV2 TGTGCCAGCGAACCCAGGACACTCTCTGGAAACACCATATATTTT CASEPRTLSGNTIYF
TRBJ1-2 . . TRBV5-6 TGTGCCAGCAGCTTGGGGGGAGGGCAGAAATATGGCTACACCTTC CASSLGGGQKYGYTF
TRBJ2-1 TRBD1 . TRBV5-1 TGCGCCAGCAGCTTAGGGGACAGTTCCTACAATGAGCAGTTCTTC CASSLGDSSYNEQFF
TRBJ2-1 TRBD2 few TRBV19 TGTGCCAGTAGGAACCGGGGGGATAATGAGCAGTTCTTC CASRNRGDNEQFF
TRBJ1-2 . . TRBV28 TGTGCCAGCAGTTTTTTGGGGGGTACTAACTATGGCTACACCTTC CASSFLGGTNYGYTF
TRBJ1-4 . . TRBV7-9 TGTGCCAGCAGCTCGACAGCCTTTGCTAATGAAAAACTGTTTTTT CASSSTAFANEKLFF
TRBJ2-7 TRBD1 . TRBV28 TGTGCCAGCCGGACAGGGGGGAAATACGAGCAGTACTTC CASRTGGKYEQYF
TRBJ2-7 TRBD1 . TRBV5-1 TGCGCCAGCAGCCAAGGGACAGGGGGACGCGAGCAGTACTTC CASSQGTGGREQYF
TRBJ2-3 TRBD1 . TRBV12-5 TGTGCTAGTGGTTTGGTACGGGGACAGACCACAGATACGCAGTATTTT CASGLVRGQTTDTQYF
TRBJ2-7 TRBD1 . TRBV7-9 TGTGCCAGCAGCTTAATTGGGTCAGGGGGCTACGAGCAGTACTTC CASSLIGSGGYEQYF
TRBJ1-2 . . TRBV28 TGTGCCAGCACCTGGGCCCCCCAGGAGGCGTCCGGCTACACCTTC CASTWAPQEASGYTF
TRBJ2-7 TRBD1 . TRBV3-1/TRBV3-2 TGTGCCAGCAGTCTTGGACAGGAAGTGAGCTACGAGCAGTACTTC CASSLGQEVSYEQYF
TRBJ1-1 . . TRBV7-9 TGTGCCAGCAGCTTCCTTTGGGGGCGGGACACTGAAGCTTTCTTT CASSFLWGRDTEAFF
TRBJ1-4 TRBD1 . TRBV7-9 TGTGCCAGCAGCTTAGACAGGGGGAATTCTAATGAAAAACTGTTTTTT CASSLDRGNSNEKLFF
TRBJ2-2 TRBD1 few TRBV7-9 TGTGCCAGCAGCTTGTGGACAGGGGCAAACACCGGGGAGCTGTTTTTT CASSLWTGANTGELFF
TRBJ2-3 . . TRBV7-3 TGTGCCAGCAGCTCAGATGCAGATACGCAGTATTTT CASSSDADTQYF